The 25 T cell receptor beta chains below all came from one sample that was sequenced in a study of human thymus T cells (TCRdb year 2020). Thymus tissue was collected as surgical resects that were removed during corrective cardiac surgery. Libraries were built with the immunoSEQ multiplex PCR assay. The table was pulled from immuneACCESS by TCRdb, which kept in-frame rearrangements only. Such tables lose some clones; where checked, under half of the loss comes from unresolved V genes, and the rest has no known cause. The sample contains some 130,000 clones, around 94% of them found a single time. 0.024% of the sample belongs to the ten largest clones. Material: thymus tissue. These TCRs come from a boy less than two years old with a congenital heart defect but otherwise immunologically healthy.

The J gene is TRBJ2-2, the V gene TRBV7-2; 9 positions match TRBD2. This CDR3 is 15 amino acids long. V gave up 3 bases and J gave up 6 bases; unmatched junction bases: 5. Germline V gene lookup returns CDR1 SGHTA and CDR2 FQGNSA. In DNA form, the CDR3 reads TGTGCCAGCAGCTTCAGCGGGGGGCAAGCCGGGGAGCTGTTTTTT. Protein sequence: CASSFSGGQAGELFF.

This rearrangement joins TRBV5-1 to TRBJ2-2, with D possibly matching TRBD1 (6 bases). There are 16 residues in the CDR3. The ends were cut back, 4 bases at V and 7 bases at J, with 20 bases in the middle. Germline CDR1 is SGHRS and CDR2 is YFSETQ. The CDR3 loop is CASSGGFIRRGGELFF. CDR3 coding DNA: TGCGCCAGCAGCGGGGGCTTTATACGGAGAGGCGGGGAGCTGTTTTTT.

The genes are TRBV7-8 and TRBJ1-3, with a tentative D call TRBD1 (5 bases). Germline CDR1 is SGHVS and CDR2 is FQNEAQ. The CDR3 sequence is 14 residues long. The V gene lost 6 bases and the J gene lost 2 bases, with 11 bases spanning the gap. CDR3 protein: CASSSLGAGNTIYF. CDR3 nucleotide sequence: TGTGCCAGCAGTTCCCTGGGGGCTGGAAACACCATATATTTT.

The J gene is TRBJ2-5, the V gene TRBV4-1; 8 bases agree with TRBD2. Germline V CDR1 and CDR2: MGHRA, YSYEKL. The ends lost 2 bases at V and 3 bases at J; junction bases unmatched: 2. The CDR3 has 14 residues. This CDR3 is CASSQQRGKETQYF. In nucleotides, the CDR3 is TGCGCCAGCAGCCAACAGCGGGGGAAAGAGACCCAGTACTTC.

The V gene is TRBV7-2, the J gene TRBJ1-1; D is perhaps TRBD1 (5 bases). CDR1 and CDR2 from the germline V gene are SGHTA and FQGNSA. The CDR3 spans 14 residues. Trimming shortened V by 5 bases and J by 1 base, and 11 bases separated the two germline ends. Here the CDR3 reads CASSLGRQNTEAFF. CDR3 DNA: TGTGCCAGCAGCCTGGGACGGCAGAACACTGAAGCTTTCTTT.

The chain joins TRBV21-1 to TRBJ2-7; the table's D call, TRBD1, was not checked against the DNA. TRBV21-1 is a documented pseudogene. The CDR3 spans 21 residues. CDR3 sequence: CASSKKILGTGVTSIPEEQYF. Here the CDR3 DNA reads TGTGCCAGCAGCAAAAAGATTTTAGGGACAGGGGTAACGTCGATCCCTGAGGAGCAGTACTTC.

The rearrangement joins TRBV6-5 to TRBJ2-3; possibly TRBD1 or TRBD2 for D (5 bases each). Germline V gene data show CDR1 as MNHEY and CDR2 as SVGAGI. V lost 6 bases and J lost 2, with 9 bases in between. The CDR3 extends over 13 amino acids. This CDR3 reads CASSGDLTDTQYF. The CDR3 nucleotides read TGTGCCAGCAGCGGGGACCTCACAGATACGCAGTATTTT.

The DNA of the CDR3 is TGCAGCGGCGGGACTAGAAAGGGTGAGCAGTACTTC. Translated, it gives CSGGTRKGEQYF. The rearrangement joins TRBV29-1 to TRBJ2-7; 8 bases match TRBD2. Germline CDR1 SQVTM, CDR2 ANQGSEA. The CDR3 has 12 amino acids. J gave up 7 bases and V 7 bases, and 9 bases lay outside the gene matches.

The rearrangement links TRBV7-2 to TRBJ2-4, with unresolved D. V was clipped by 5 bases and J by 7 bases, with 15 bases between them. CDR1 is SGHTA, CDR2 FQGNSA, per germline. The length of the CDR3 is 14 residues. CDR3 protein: CASSVEGPKNIQYF. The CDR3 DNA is TGTGCCAGCAGCGTGGAAGGGCCGAAGAACATTCAGTACTTC.

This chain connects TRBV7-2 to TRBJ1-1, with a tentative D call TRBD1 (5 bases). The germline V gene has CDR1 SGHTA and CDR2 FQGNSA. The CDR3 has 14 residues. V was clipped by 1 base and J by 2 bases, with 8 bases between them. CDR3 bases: TGTGCCAGCAGCTTAGTGGGGGGAAACACTGAAGCTTTCTTT. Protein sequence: CASSLVGGNTEAFF. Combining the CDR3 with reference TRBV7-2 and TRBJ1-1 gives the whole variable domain GAGVSQSPSNKVTEKGKDVELRCDPISGHTALYWYRQSLGQGLEFLIYFQGNSAPDKSGLPSDRFSAERTGGSVSTLTIQRTQQEDSAVYLCASSLVGGNTEAFFGQGTRLTVV.

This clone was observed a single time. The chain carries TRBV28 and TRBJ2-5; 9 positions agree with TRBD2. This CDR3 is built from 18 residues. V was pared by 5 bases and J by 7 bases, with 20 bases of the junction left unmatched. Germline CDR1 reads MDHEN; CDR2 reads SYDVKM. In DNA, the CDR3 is TGTGCCAGCAGTCCCCGGGGCAGCGGGGGGTCCTCCGATTGGACCCAGTACTTC. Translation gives CASSPRGSGGSSDWTQYF.

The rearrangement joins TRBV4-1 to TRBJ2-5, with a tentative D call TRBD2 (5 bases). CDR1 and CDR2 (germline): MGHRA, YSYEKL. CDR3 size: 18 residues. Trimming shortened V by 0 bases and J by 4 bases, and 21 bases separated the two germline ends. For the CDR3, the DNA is TGCGCCAGCAGCCAAGAGGCGGATCTAGCAGGCGGCGGAGAGACCCAGTACTTC. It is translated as CASSQEADLAGGGETQYF.

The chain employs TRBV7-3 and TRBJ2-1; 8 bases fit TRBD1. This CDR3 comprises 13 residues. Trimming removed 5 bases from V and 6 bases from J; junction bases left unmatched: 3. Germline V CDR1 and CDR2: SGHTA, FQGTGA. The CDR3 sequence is CASSPGQGNEQFF. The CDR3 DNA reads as TGTGCCAGCAGCCCCGGACAGGGCAATGAGCAGTTCTTC.

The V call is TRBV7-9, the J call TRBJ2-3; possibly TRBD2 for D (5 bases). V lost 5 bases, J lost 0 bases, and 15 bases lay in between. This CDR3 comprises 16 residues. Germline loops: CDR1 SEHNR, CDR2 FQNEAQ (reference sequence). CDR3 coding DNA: TGTGCCAGCAGCGGGCGGTTGGAGGCTAGCACAGATACGCAGTATTTT. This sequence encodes CASSGRLEASTDTQYF.

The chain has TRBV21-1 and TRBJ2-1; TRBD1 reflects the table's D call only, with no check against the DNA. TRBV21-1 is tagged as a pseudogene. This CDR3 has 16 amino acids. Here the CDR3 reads CASSKGRGTSPNEQFF. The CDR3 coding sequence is TGTGCCAGCAGCAAAGGAAGAGGGACATCTCCCAATGAGCAGTTCTTC.

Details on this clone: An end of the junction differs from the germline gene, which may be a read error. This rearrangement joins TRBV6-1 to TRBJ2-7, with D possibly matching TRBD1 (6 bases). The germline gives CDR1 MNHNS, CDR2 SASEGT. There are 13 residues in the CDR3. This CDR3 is CASSGPKQGDVDF. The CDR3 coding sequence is TGTGCCAGCAGTGGGCCCAAACAGGGTGATGTAGACTTC.

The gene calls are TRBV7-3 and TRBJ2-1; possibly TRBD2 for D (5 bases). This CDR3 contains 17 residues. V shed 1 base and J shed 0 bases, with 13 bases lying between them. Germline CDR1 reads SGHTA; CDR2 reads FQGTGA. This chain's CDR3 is CASSLIPSRDSYNEQFF. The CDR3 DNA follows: TGTGCCAGCAGCTTAATCCCTAGCCGTGACTCCTACAATGAGCAGTTCTTC. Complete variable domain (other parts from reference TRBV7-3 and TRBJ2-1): GAGVSQTPSNKVTEKGKYVELRCDPISGHTALYWYRQSLGQGPEFLIYFQGTGAADDSGLPNDRFFAVRPEGSVSTLKIQRTERGDSAVYLCASSLIPSRDSYNEQFFGPGTRLTVL.

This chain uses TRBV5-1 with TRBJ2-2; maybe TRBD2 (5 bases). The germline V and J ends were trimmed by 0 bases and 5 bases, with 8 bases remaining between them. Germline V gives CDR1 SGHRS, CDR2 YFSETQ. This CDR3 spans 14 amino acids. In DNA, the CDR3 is TGCGCCAGCAGCTTGGGCGGGCCAACCGGGGAGCTGTTTTTT. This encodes CASSLGGPTGELFF.

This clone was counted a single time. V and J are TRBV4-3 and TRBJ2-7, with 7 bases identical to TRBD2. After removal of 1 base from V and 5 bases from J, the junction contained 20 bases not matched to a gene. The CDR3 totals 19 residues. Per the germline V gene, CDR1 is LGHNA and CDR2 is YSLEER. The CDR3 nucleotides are TGCGCCAGCAGCCAAGGGGGTAGCGGGCCAACCTCCTGCCTGGACGAGCAGTACTTC. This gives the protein CASSQGGSGPTSCLDEQYF.

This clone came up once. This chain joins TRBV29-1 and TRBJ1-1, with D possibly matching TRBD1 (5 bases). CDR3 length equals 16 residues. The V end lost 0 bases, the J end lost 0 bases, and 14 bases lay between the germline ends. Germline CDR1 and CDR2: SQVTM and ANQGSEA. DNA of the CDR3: TGCAGCGTTGAAGACCGGGACGGCTCGATGAACACTGAAGCTTTCTTT. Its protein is CSVEDRDGSMNTEAFF.

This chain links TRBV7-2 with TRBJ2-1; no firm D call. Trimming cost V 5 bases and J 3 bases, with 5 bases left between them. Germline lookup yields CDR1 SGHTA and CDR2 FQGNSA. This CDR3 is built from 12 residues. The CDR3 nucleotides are TGTGCCAGCAGCCCCAACTACAATGAGCAGTTCTTC. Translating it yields CASSPNYNEQFF.

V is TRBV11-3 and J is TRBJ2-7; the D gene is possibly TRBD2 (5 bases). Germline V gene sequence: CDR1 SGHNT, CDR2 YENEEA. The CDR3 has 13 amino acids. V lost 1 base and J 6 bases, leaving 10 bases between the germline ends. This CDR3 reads CASSLVSRGEQYF. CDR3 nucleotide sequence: TGTGCCAGCAGCTTAGTCTCCCGGGGCGAGCAGTACTTC.

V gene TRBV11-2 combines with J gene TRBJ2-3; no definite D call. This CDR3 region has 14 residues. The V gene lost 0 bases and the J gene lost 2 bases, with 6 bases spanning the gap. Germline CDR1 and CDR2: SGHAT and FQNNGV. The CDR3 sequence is CASSLDHYTDTQYF. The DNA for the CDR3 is TGTGCCAGCAGCTTAGATCATTACACAGATACGCAGTATTTT.

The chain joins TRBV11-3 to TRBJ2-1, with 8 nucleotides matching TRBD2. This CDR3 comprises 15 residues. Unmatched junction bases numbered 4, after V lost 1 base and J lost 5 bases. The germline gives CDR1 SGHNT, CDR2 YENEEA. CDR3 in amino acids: CASSLGKAGDNEQFF. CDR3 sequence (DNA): TGTGCCAGCAGCTTAGGTAAAGCGGGGGACAATGAGCAGTTCTTC.

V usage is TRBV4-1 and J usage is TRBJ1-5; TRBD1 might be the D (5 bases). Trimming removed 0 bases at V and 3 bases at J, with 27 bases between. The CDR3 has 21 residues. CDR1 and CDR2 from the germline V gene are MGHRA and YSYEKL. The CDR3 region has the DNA TGCGCCAGCAGCCAAGATTCGGAGGAGAAGGGGAGGCAGGCCAACAATCAGCCCCAGCATTTT. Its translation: CASSQDSEEKGRQANNQPQHF.